Listed here are 26 T cell receptor beta chains from one sample, sequenced in a study of T cell responses to AZD1222 COVID-19 vaccine. Produced via immunoSEQ multiplex PCR; TCRdb's table is partial and in-frame only. Here the sample spans 170,000 or so clones, around 87% being singletons. Sequencing was performed on peripheral blood, taken on day 0 of AZD1222 vaccination. These receptor sequences come from an adult in good health.

The chain combines TRBV18 with TRBJ2-1; 7 nucleotides match TRBD2. The CDR3 length is 14 residues. The V segment lost 6 bases and the J segment 9 bases; nucleotides outside the gene matches: 11. Germline V gene data show CDR1 as KGHSH and CDR2 as LQKENI. For the CDR3, the DNA is TGTGCCAGCTCGCCAGTCGCGGGGGTTGGTGAGCAGTTCTTC. This sequence encodes CASSPVAGVGEQFF.

The gene calls are TRBV2 and TRBJ1-6; maybe TRBD1 (6 bases). The CDR3 spans 13 residues. V dropped 7 bases and J dropped 7 bases, with 11 bases sitting between them. The germline V gene has CDR1 SNHLY and CDR2 FYNNEI. In DNA form, the CDR3 reads TGTGCCAGCATGGGACAAGTAAATTCACCCCTCCACTTT. Protein sequence: CASMGQVNSPLHF.

J is TRBJ2-7 and V is TRBV7-9, with 8 bases aligning to TRBD2. The germline gives CDR1 SEHNR, CDR2 FQNEAQ (reference sequence). Losses at the gene ends were 3 bases for V and 2 bases for J; bases not matched to a gene: 3. The CDR3 spans 14 residues. CDR3 residues: CASSFGLATYEQYF. The CDR3 bases are TGTGCCAGCAGCTTTGGACTAGCTACCTACGAGCAGTACTTC.

This sequence joins TRBV15 and TRBJ2-5, with TRBD1 matching 10 bases. The CDR3 runs 16 residues. V lost 3 bases, J lost 4 bases, and 8 bases stayed unmatched. Germline V gene lookup returns CDR1 LNHNV and CDR2 YYDKDF (reference sequence). The CDR3 DNA reads TGTGCCACCAGCAGTGGGACAGGGGCTGGTCTAGAGACCCAGTACTTC. Protein sequence: CATSSGTGAGLETQYF.

The CDR3 DNA reads TGTGCCAGCAGCTTACAGGGGGAACCCTACGAGCAGTACTTC. Amino acids: CASSLQGEPYEQYF. The chain has TRBV27 and TRBJ2-7; 8 bases line up with TRBD1. Germline values: CDR1 MNHEY, CDR2 SMNVEV (reference sequence). The CDR3 extends over 14 amino acids. The ends lost 6 bases at V and 2 bases at J; junction bases unmatched: 6.

J is TRBJ2-2 and V is TRBV11-2; no clear D. The CDR3 length is 13 residues. In germline, CDR1 is SGHAT, CDR2 FQNNGV. The V end lost 6 bases, the J end lost 2 bases, and 7 bases lay between the germline ends. The CDR3: CASSRTNTGELFF. The CDR3 nucleotides read TGTGCCAGCAGTCGAACTAACACCGGGGAGCTGTTTTTT.

This rearrangement joins TRBV11-2 to TRBJ2-2, with D perhaps TRBD1 (6 bases). Germline V gene data show CDR1 as SGHAT and CDR2 as FQNNGV. Trimming removed 5 bases from V and 4 bases from J, with 20 bases in between. The CDR3 runs to 17 residues. CDR3 region: CASSRRKGTRGTGELFF. CDR3 sequence (DNA): TGTGCCAGCAGCCGGAGGAAGGGGACAAGGGGCACCGGGGAGCTGTTTTTT.

The chain employs TRBV12-3 or TRBV12-4 and TRBJ1-1, with D hard to call. The CDR3 has 13 residues. V lost 3 bases and J 2 bases, leaving 7 bases between the germline ends. CDR3 bases: TGTGCCAGCAGTTTTTACACAAACACTGAAGCTTTCTTT. Protein sequence: CASSFYTNTEAFF.

The V and J genes are TRBV5-1 and TRBJ1-4; D is perhaps TRBD1 (5 bases). CDR1 is SGHRS and CDR2 is YFSETQ in the germline V gene. CDR3 length equals 13 residues. The V end lost 5 bases, the J end lost 5 bases, and 10 bases lay between the germline ends. CDR3 sequence reads: CASSQGGNEKLFF. As DNA, the CDR3 is TGCGCCAGCAGTCAGGGCGGAAATGAAAAACTGTTTTTT. The full variable domain, completed using reference TRBV5-1 and TRBJ1-4, is KAGVTQTPRYLIKTRGQQVTLSCSPISGHRSVSWYQQTPGQGLQFLFEYFSETQRNKGNFPGRFSGRQFSNSRSEMNVSTLELGDSALYLCASSQGGNEKLFFGSGTQLSVL.

The rearrangement joins TRBV6-1 to TRBJ2-2; 7 bases agree with TRBD1. The CDR3 runs to 13 residues. Germline CDR1 reads MNHNS; CDR2 reads SASEGT. The ends lost 5 bases at V and 8 bases at J; junction bases unmatched: 5. CDR3 loop: CASSIDRAGELFF. In DNA, the CDR3 is TGTGCCAGCAGTATAGACAGGGCTGGGGAGCTGTTTTTT.

Only a few counts were recorded for this clone. The V and J genes are TRBV14 and TRBJ2-7; 8 bases map to TRBD2. J was trimmed by 0 bases and V by 4 bases; bases with no gene match: 11. The germline V gene encodes CDR1 SGHDN and CDR2 FVKESK. The CDR3 is made up of 17 amino acids. DNA for the CDR3: TGTGCCAGCAGCCTGACCACAGTAGCGGGGAACTCCTACGAGCAGTACTTC. It encodes CASSLTTVAGNSYEQYF. Full variable domain (missing parts from reference TRBV14 and TRBJ2-7): EAGVTQFPSHSVIEKGQTVTLRCDPISGHDNLYWYRRVMGKEIKFLLHFVKESKQDESGMPNNRFLAERTGGTYSTLKVQPAELEDSGVYFCASSLTTVAGNSYEQYFGPGTRLTVT.

CDR3 DNA: TGTGCCATATCCCCGGGACAGGGGGTTGGGGGATTCGGCACTGAAGCTTTCTTT. Protein sequence: CAISPGQGVGGFGTEAFF. V usage is TRBV10-3 and J usage is TRBJ1-1; 11 bases fit TRBD1. The ends lost 9 bases at V and 4 bases at J; junction bases unmatched: 19. Germline-derived CDR1 and CDR2 are ENHRY and SYGVKD. The CDR3 is made up of 18 amino acids.

V is TRBV3-1 (or the pseudogene TRBV3-2) and J is TRBJ2-1; D is possibly TRBD2 (5 bases). This CDR3 region has 16 residues. Trimming left V 4 bases short and J 7 bases short, with 20 bases between. Germline CDR1 and CDR2: LGHDT and YNNKEL (reference sequence). Here the CDR3 DNA reads TGTGCCAGCAGCCTAATCGGTGGGAGAGGAGTGAATGAGCAGTTCTTC. Translating it yields CASSLIGGRGVNEQFF.

V usage is TRBV27 and J usage is TRBJ2-1; 7 bases line up with TRBD1. In germline, CDR1 is MNHEY, CDR2 SMNVEV (reference sequence). Trimming took 3 bases from V and 7 from J; bases not matched to a gene: 6. The CDR3 is made up of 14 amino acids. Here the CDR3 reads CASSFTQGWNEQFF. The CDR3 region has the DNA TGTGCCAGCAGTTTTACACAGGGGTGGAATGAGCAGTTCTTC.

This chain's CDR3 is CASSPRQGGNYGYTF. CDR3 nucleotides: TGTGCCAGCAGTCCCAGACAGGGTGGTAACTATGGCTACACCTTC. The chain uses TRBV27 and TRBJ1-2; 7 nucleotides line up with TRBD1. CDR1 MNHEY and CDR2 SMNVEV come from the germline V gene (reference sequence). This CDR3 spans 15 amino acids. Trimming at V came to 5 bases and at J to 1 base, leaving 7 bases not matched to a gene.

A few counts support this clone. The sample has other DNA sequences that encode this CDR3 too. V gene TRBV27 combines with J gene TRBJ1-3; no definite D call. Germline lookup yields CDR1 MNHEY and CDR2 SMNVEV (reference sequence). The CDR3 runs to 13 residues. The ends were cut back, 4 bases at V and 7 bases at J, with 11 bases in the middle. CDR3 coding DNA: TGTGCCAGCAGTTCAGGTGTCGGCAACACCATATATTTT. Its translation: CASSSGVGNTIYF.

The chain has TRBV4-1 and TRBJ1-1; D might be TRBD1 (6 bases). The CDR3 is 14 amino acids. Trimming stripped 2 bases from V and 8 bases from J, with 15 bases between. Germline lookup yields CDR1 MGHRA and CDR2 YSYEKL. The CDR3 sequence is CASSQTQGSREAFF. The DNA for the CDR3 is TGCGCCAGCAGCCAAACACAGGGTTCTCGGGAAGCTTTCTTT.

This clone has more than one count but fewer than ten. The rearrangement joins TRBV19 to TRBJ1-2, with TRBD1 as a possible D gene (5 bases). Trimming pared 5 bases from V and 0 bases from J, leaving 10 bases between. Germline V gene data show CDR1 as LNHDA and CDR2 as SQIVND (reference sequence). The CDR3 runs to 14 residues. CDR3 protein: CASSQSGANYGYTF. The CDR3 DNA reads TGTGCCAGTAGTCAGTCGGGGGCTAACTATGGCTACACCTTC. The full variable domain, with the rest looked up from reference TRBV19 and TRBJ1-2, is DGGITQSPKYLFRKEGQNVTLSCEQNLNHDAMYWYRQDPGQGLRLIYYSQIVNDFQKGDIAEGYSVSREKKESFPLTVTSAQKNPTAFYLCASSQSGANYGYTFGSGTRLTVV.

The V gene is TRBV6-5, the J gene TRBJ2-7; possibly TRBD2 for D (7 bases). This CDR3 contains 15 residues. V was trimmed by 7 bases and J by 6 bases, leaving 22 bases between them. CDR1 and CDR2 (germline): MNHEY, SVGAGI. The chain's CDR3 is CASTPPQGRVAEQYF. The CDR3 coding sequence is TGTGCCAGCACTCCCCCGCAGGGGAGGGTAGCCGAGCAGTACTTC.

The V gene is TRBV27, the J gene TRBJ2-7, with TRBD2 identical over 7 bases. V lost 5 bases and J lost 4; bases outside the gene matches: 11. Germline V gene sequence: CDR1 MNHEY, CDR2 SMNVEV (reference sequence). The CDR3 spans 15 residues. The CDR3 region has the DNA TGTGCCAGCAGTCTAAGCGCGGGAGCATCATACGAGCAGTACTTC. Translating gives CASSLSAGASYEQYF.

The chain employs TRBV7-2 and TRBJ1-1, with D possibly being TRBD1 (5 bases). There are 13 residues in the CDR3. Trimming took off 8 bases at V and 2 bases at J, with 12 bases between the two ends. Per the germline V gene, CDR1 is SGHTA and CDR2 is FQGNSA. Here the CDR3 DNA reads TGTGCCAGCGCAGGACAAGGAAACACTGAAGCTTTCTTT. This encodes CASAGQGNTEAFF.

The rearrangement joins TRBV19 to TRBJ2-1, with D unresolved. CDR3 length: 11 amino acids. V shed 3 bases and J shed 8 bases, with 5 bases lying between them. Germline loops: CDR1 LNHDA, CDR2 SQIVND (reference sequence). CDR3 nucleotides: TGTGCCAGTAGTATGTATTATGAGCAGTTCTTC. It specifies CASSMYYEQFF.

This clone came up once. The rearrangement links TRBV18 to TRBJ2-5; D gene ambiguous. The CDR3 loop spans 17 amino acids. The germline gives CDR1 KGHSH, CDR2 LQKENI. Trimming removed 3 bases at V and 2 bases at J, with 19 bases between. CDR3 protein: CASSPGSIGRIQETQYF. Written as DNA, the CDR3 is TGTGCCAGCTCACCCGGATCGATAGGACGTATACAAGAGACCCAGTACTTC.

The chain has TRBV15 and TRBJ1-1, with 9 bases matching TRBD1. Trimming cost V 3 bases and J 7 bases; bases outside gene matches: 0. The CDR3 consists of 12 residues. Germline lookup yields CDR1 LNHNV and CDR2 YYDKDF (reference sequence). The CDR3 loop is CATSRTGGEAFF. CDR3 nucleotides: TGTGCCACCAGCAGGACAGGGGGTGAAGCTTTCTTT.

The chain uses TRBV9 and TRBJ2-5; D is possibly TRBD1 or TRBD2 (7 bases each). The CDR3 covers 15 residues. Germline V CDR1 and CDR2: SGDLS, YYNGEE. V was cut by 0 bases and J by 3 bases, with 12 bases left in between. The CDR3 sequence is CASSVDPGGEETQYF. The CDR3 DNA reads as TGTGCCAGCAGCGTAGATCCAGGGGGGGAAGAGACCCAGTACTTC.

V is TRBV4-1 and J is TRBJ2-1; D tentatively fits TRBD1 or TRBD2 (5 bases each). The germline V gene has CDR1 MGHRA and CDR2 YSYEKL. V shed 7 bases and J shed 4 bases, with 14 bases lying between them. CDR3 size: 14 residues. CDR3: CASMPGPQYNEQFF. CDR3 in DNA: TGCGCCAGCATGCCGGGACCCCAATACAATGAGCAGTTCTTC.